These 2 T cell receptor beta chains originate from one sample sequenced in a study of response to subunit inactivated influenza vaccine. In TCRdb, the RT-PCR reads were re-called with MiXCR into one record per CDR3 protein. The table lists 500,000 to 700,000 distinct CDR3 sequences, around 21% of them singletons. These data also featured in a second study, about T cells expressing NK-cell markers. Turning to that study: Synthesis of TCR beta cDNA relied on 5'RACE template switching carrying UMIs.

The material sequenced was CD4+ T cells sorted from PBMCs, taken less than 13 days after vaccination. Receptors were obtained from a man aged 50 to 59 who received an inactivated influenza vaccine.

The chain is built from TRBV10-3 and TRBJ2-5; the match to TRBD1 covers 8 bases. Germline-derived CDR1 and CDR2 are ENHRY and SYGVKD. The J segment lost 5 bases and the V segment lost 7 bases, leaving 6 bases of the junction unmatched. There are 13 residues in the CDR3. DNA for the CDR3: TGTGCCATCACTTCGGACAGGGAGGAGACCCAGTACTTC. Translation gives CAITSDREETQYF.

In its sample, this clonotype was seen a few times. The chain uses TRBV5-1 and TRBJ2-1; 9 bases fit TRBD1. Germline V gene sequence: CDR1 SGHRS, CDR2 YFSETQ. Trimming cost V 7 bases and J 8 bases; bases outside gene matches: 10. The CDR3 loop spans 14 amino acids. The CDR3 protein is CASGPGQGSHEQFF. The CDR3 DNA follows: TGCGCCAGCGGACCGGGACAGGGTTCCCATGAGCAGTTCTTC.